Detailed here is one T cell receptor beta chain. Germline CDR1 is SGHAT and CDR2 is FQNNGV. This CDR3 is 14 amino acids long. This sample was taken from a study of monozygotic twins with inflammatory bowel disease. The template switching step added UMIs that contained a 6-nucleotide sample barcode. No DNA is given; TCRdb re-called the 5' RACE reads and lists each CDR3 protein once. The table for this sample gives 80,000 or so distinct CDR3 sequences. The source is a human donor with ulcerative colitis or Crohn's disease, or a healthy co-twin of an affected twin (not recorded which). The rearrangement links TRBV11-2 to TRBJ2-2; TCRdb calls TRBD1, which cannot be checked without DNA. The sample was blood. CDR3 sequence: CASSLERGDGELFF.